This T cell receptor (beta chain) was obtained from a study of blood T cell repertoires in COVID-19. About the research overall: In each case, the material was cDNA or gDNA derived from T cells, B-cell-depleted T cells, or PBMCs.

The CDR3 is made up of 17 amino acids. CDR1 is LNHDA, CDR2 SQIVND, per germline (reference sequence). V lost 2 bases and J lost 4; bases outside the gene matches: 11. Original processing methods: Cell counts per sample came from amplifying reference gene primers. The assay was immunoSEQ multiplex PCR, and TCRdb's table has in-frame clones only and misses some. That table gives V, J and clone size, and the DNA gave D and trimming. The sample has some 45,000 clones; approximately 83% are singletons. The receptor was derived from a man older than 75 in a cohort sampled during active COVID-19. This rearrangement joins TRBV19 to TRBJ1-5, with 7 nucleotides matching TRBD1. The sequencing sample was made of peripheral blood. The CDR3 loop is CASSIPLRQGRNQPQHF. The CDR3 DNA reads TGTGCCAGTAGTATACCTCTTCGACAGGGAAGGAATCAGCCCCAGCATTTT.